A single sample is the source of the 27 T cell receptor beta chains below, sequenced in a study of human T cells and chemical hapten exposure. This sample's time point: patch test 2, 6 weeks after DPC sensitization. The treatment was: therapeutic diphenylcyclopropenone sensitization with weekly scalp DPC. TCRdb reprocessed the RACE reads with MiXCR, giving one entry per CDR3 protein. In the table there are more than 110,000 distinct CDR3 sequences, 10% to 15% of which are singletons. The sequencing here drew on whole blood, taken in connection with sensitization to the hapten diphenylcyclopropenone (DPC). These receptors were collected from a woman aged 45-60 years with alopecia areata. Some clones in this sample may be carry-over from other donors' samples.

This clonotype showed up many times. CDR3 coding DNA: TGCAGCGTTCGCTGGGGCCACTACGAGCAGTACTTC. This gives the protein CSVRWGHYEQYF. V gene TRBV29-1 combines with J gene TRBJ2-7; D perhaps matches TRBD1 (5 bases). V gave up 5 bases and J gave up 3 bases, with 11 bases separating them. The CDR3 runs to 12 residues. The V gene's germline CDR1 is SQVTM and CDR2 ANQGSEA.

This sequence joins TRBV6-1 and TRBJ2-1; D is perhaps TRBD2 (6 bases). The length of the CDR3 is 13 residues. Per germline, CDR1 MNHNS and CDR2 SASEGT. Trimming took 4 bases from V and 9 from J, leaving 13 bases between them. The CDR3, as DNA: TGTGCCAGCAGTGTCCGACTAGGTATTGAGCAGTTCTTC. Translation gives CASSVRLGIEQFF.

V is TRBV12-3 or TRBV12-4 and J is TRBJ2-2; 8 bases map to TRBD1. The CDR3 consists of 15 residues. J lost 7 bases, V lost 2 bases, and 6 bases had no gene match. For the CDR3, the DNA is TGTGCCAGCAGTTTATCCGGACAGGGCGGCGGGGAGCTGTTTTTT. Its translation is CASSLSGQGGGELFF.

This clonotype turned up a few times. The V call is TRBV18, the J call TRBJ2-1; 11 positions agree with TRBD2. CDR1 is KGHSH and CDR2 is LQKENI in the germline V gene. The CDR3 loop spans 21 amino acids. V was pared by 2 bases and J by 5 bases, with 20 bases of the junction left unmatched. The CDR3 protein is CASSPSPPKFQLAGDHNEQFF. CDR3 nucleotide sequence: TGTGCCAGCTCACCAAGCCCCCCAAAGTTCCAACTAGCGGGAGACCACAATGAGCAGTTCTTC.

This clonotype occurred a few times. The chain employs TRBV29-1 and TRBJ2-5, with D tentatively TRBD1 (6 bases). This CDR3 has 14 residues. CDR1 is SQVTM and CDR2 is ANQGSEA in the germline V gene. Trimming cost V 7 bases and J 7 bases, with 22 bases left between them. The CDR3 sequence is CSANSQGPRGTQYF. The CDR3 DNA reads TGCAGCGCCAACTCACAGGGACCCCGAGGGACCCAGTACTTC.

This clonotype was observed a handful of times. The chain links TRBV14 to TRBJ2-3; D call uncertain. This CDR3 comprises 15 residues. V was cut by 0 bases and J by 2 bases, with 9 bases left in between. In germline, CDR1 is SGHDN, CDR2 FVKESK. CDR3 bases: TGTGCCAGCAGCCAAGATCGTGGCCCCACAGATACGCAGTATTTT. The encoded protein is CASSQDRGPTDTQYF. Using reference TRBV14 and TRBJ2-3 for the parts outside the CDR3, the full variable domain is EAGVTQFPSHSVIEKGQTVTLRCDPISGHDNLYWYRRVMGKEIKFLLHFVKESKQDESGMPNNRFLAERTGGTYSTLKVQPAELEDSGVYFCASSQDRGPTDTQYFGPGTRLTVL.

As regards this clonotype: Mismatch with germline at one junction end may stem from a read error. The chain is built from TRBV7-9 and TRBJ2-7; 10 positions match TRBD1. The CDR3 length is 18 residues. The V gene's germline CDR1 is SEHNR and CDR2 FQNEAQ (reference sequence). CDR3 bases: TGTGCCAGCAGCTTTGGGGACAGGGGTTCCCGGAGCTCCTACGAGCGGTACTTC. It encodes CASSFGDRGSRSSYERYF.

In this sample, this clonotype turned up many times. This rearrangement joins TRBV7-9 to TRBJ2-7; the D gene is possibly TRBD2 (6 bases). V lost 1 base and J lost 4, with 11 bases in between. The CDR3 is 14 amino acids. The germline V gene encodes CDR1 SEHNR and CDR2 FQNEAQ (reference sequence). CDR3 amino acids: CASSLDGGMYEQYF. CDR3 nucleotide sequence: TGTGCCAGCAGCTTAGACGGGGGTATGTACGAGCAGTACTTC.

This clonotype came up a few times. The chain recombines TRBV5-1 with TRBJ1-1, with 8 bases identical to TRBD1. CDR1 and CDR2 (germline): SGHRS, YFSETQ. With 4 bases clipped from V and 1 base from J, the junction kept 3 bases outside the gene matches. The CDR3 totals 14 residues. The CDR3 coding sequence is TGCGCCAGCAGCCCAGGGGGCGCGAACACTGAAGCTTTCTTT. Translated: CASSPGGANTEAFF. Full variable domain (missing parts from reference TRBV5-1 and TRBJ1-1): KAGVTQTPRYLIKTRGQQVTLSCSPISGHRSVSWYQQTPGQGLQFLFEYFSETQRNKGNFPGRFSGRQFSNSRSEMNVSTLELGDSALYLCASSPGGANTEAFFGQGTRLTVV.

V usage is TRBV20-1 and J usage is TRBJ2-5; 7 nucleotides align to TRBD1. The CDR3 runs 16 residues. J was trimmed by 5 bases and V by 3 bases; bases with no gene match: 15. From germline, CDR1 is DFQATT and CDR2 SNEGSKA (reference sequence). CDR3 coding DNA: TGCAGTGCTAGTCCACCGACAGGGCGACGGGTGGAGACCCAGTACTTC. It yields the protein CSASPPTGRRVETQYF.

This clonotype was counted a few times. This chain connects TRBV20-1 to TRBJ2-6; 8 nucleotides align to TRBD1. Germline loops: CDR1 DFQATT, CDR2 SNEGSKA (reference sequence). CDR3 length: 16 residues. V shed 2 bases, J shed 2 bases, and the junction held 5 bases outside the gene matches. The CDR3 DNA reads as TGCAGTGCTAGACAGGGGGCAATAGCTGGGGCCAACGTCCTGACTTTC. Translating gives CSARQGAIAGANVLTF.

V gene TRBV6-6 combines with J gene TRBJ1-1; D is undetermined. The germline V gene has CDR1 MNHNY and CDR2 SVGAGI (reference sequence). The CDR3 consists of 14 residues. Trimming took off 7 bases at V and 0 bases at J, with 12 bases between the two ends. As DNA, the CDR3 is TGTGCCAGCACCAGGACGGTCATGAACACTGAAGCTTTCTTT. This codes for CASTRTVMNTEAFF.

This clonotype has ten or more counts. The V and J genes are TRBV27 and TRBJ2-2; D is unresolved. V lost 5 bases and J 5 bases, leaving 9 bases between the germline ends. The V gene's germline CDR1 is MNHEY and CDR2 SMNVEV (reference sequence). The length of the CDR3 is 13 residues. CDR3 DNA sequence: TGTGCCAGCAGTCCAACAGATACCGGGGAGCTGTTTTTT. Protein product: CASSPTDTGELFF.

The gene calls are TRBV29-1 and TRBJ2-1; perhaps D is TRBD1 or TRBD2 (6 bases each). Germline CDR1 is SQVTM and CDR2 is ANQGSEA. The V gene lost 0 bases and the J gene lost 12 bases, with 18 bases spanning the gap. The CDR3 totals 14 residues. In DNA form, the CDR3 reads TGCAGCGTTGAAGATCTGGGGGCGGGGTATGTGCAGTTCTTC. This encodes CSVEDLGAGYVQFF.

The gene calls are TRBV7-2 and TRBJ2-7; D gene uncertain. The CDR3 length is 11 residues. Germline values: CDR1 SGHTA, CDR2 FQGNSA. Trimming pared 2 bases from V and 7 bases from J, leaving 6 bases between. DNA of the CDR3: TGTGCCAGCAGCTTAATGGGGGAGCAGTACTTC. Its protein product is CASSLMGEQYF.

The chain couples TRBV20-1 to TRBJ1-6; TRBD1 agrees at 7 bases. The V and J ends lost 6 bases and 10 bases, in that order; junction bases with no gene match: 15. The CDR3 spans 15 residues. Germline values: CDR1 DFQATT, CDR2 SNEGSKA (reference sequence). This CDR3 reads CSALDPGGGGSPLHF. As DNA, the CDR3 is TGCAGTGCCCTTGACCCAGGGGGGGGCGGATCACCCCTCCACTTT.

The chain couples TRBV2 to TRBJ2-5; 15 nucleotides align to TRBD2. CDR1 is SNHLY and CDR2 is FYNNEI in the germline V gene. The CDR3 has 13 residues. V shed 10 bases and J 7 bases; nucleotides not matched to a gene: 4. CDR3 coding DNA: TGTGCCACGTCGGGACTAGCGGGAGGGACCCAGTACTTC. Protein product: CATSGLAGGTQYF.

The gene calls are TRBV29-1 and TRBJ2-5; either TRBD1 or TRBD2 may fit D (6 bases each). V lost 3 bases and J lost 5, with 10 bases in between. The germline CDR1 and CDR2 sequences are SQVTM and ANQGSEA. The CDR3 has 12 amino acids. The CDR3 nucleotides are TGCAGCGTTGATCGGGGGCTGGAGACCCAGTACTTC. Translated: CSVDRGLETQYF. The full variable domain, rest sourced from reference TRBV29-1 and TRBJ2-5, is SAVISQKPSRDICQRGTSLTIQCQVDSQVTMMFWYRQQPGQSLTLIATANQGSEATYESGFVIDKFPISRPNLTFSTLTVSNMSPEDSSIYLCSVDRGLETQYFGPGTRLLVL.

This clonotype occurred many times. This chain joins TRBV10-3 and TRBJ1-5, with a weak D call TRBD1 (6 bases). The CDR3 is 14 amino acids. Germline CDR1 and CDR2: ENHRY and SYGVKD. V lost 4 bases and J 5 bases, leaving 12 bases between the germline ends. CDR3 in DNA: TGTGCCATCAGTGTCGGGGAGGGGGATCAGCCCCAGCATTTT. Amino acids: CAISVGEGDQPQHF.

The V and J genes are TRBV3-1 and TRBJ2-5; TRBD2 agrees at 8 bases. V shed 1 base, J shed 1 base, and the junction held 14 bases outside the gene matches. Germline loops: CDR1 LGHDT, CDR2 YNNKEL (reference sequence). The CDR3 spans 19 residues. The CDR3 loop is CASSQAPSPGLGGQETQYF. The CDR3 DNA sequence: TGTGCCAGCAGCCAAGCCCCGAGTCCGGGACTAGGGGGCCAAGAGACCCAGTACTTC.

The chain joins TRBV7-9 to TRBJ2-1; TRBD2 aligns across 11 bases. CDR3 length: 15 residues. The germline V gene has CDR1 SEHNR and CDR2 FQNEAQ (reference sequence). Trimming took 5 bases from V and 7 from J; bases not matched to a gene: 7. The CDR3 sequence is CASSLRTSGLNEQFF. Written as DNA, the CDR3 is TGTGCCAGCAGCCTCCGGACTAGCGGGTTAAATGAGCAGTTCTTC. The full variable domain, with the rest looked up from reference TRBV7-9 and TRBJ2-1, is DTGVSQNPRHKITKRGQNVTFRCDPISEHNRLYWYRQTLGQGPEFLTYFQNEAQLEKSRLLSDRFSAERPKGSFSTLEIQRTEQGDSAMYLCASSLRTSGLNEQFFGPGTRLTVL.

The V and J genes are TRBV7-2 and TRBJ2-7, with TRBD2 as a possible D gene (5 bases). This CDR3 has 14 residues. The germline gives CDR1 SGHTA, CDR2 FQGNSA. V was cut by 4 bases and J by 3 bases, with 13 bases left in between. The CDR3 DNA reads as TGTGCCAGCAGCTCCTGGACCGAGGGCTACGAGCAGTACTTC. Translated, it gives CASSSWTEGYEQYF.

At least ten counts were recorded for this clonotype. The J gene is TRBJ2-6, the V gene TRBV5-1, with TRBD1 matching 8 bases. The CDR3 extends over 17 amino acids. After removal of 3 bases from V and 4 bases from J, the junction contained 9 bases not matched to a gene. Germline V gene lookup returns CDR1 SGHRS and CDR2 YFSETQ. CDR3 sequence: CASSYQGATSGANVLTF. The CDR3 region has the DNA TGCGCCAGCAGCTATCAGGGGGCAACATCAGGGGCCAACGTCCTGACTTTC.

V is TRBV6-1 and J is TRBJ1-1; D is perhaps TRBD1 (5 bases). This CDR3 comprises 16 residues. V lost 4 bases, J lost 2 bases, and 17 bases lay in between. Per germline, CDR1 MNHNS and CDR2 SASEGT. As DNA, the CDR3 is TGTGCCAGCAGTGGAGGACATTGGAGGGCCAACACTGAAGCTTTCTTT. Translated, it gives CASSGGHWRANTEAFF.

The rearrangement joins TRBV14 to TRBJ1-2, with D unclear. This CDR3 comprises 14 residues. Trimming shortened V by 4 bases and J by 4 bases, and 13 bases separated the two germline ends. Per the germline V gene, CDR1 is SGHDN and CDR2 is FVKESK. CDR3 region: CASSLVPSVYGYTF. The CDR3 coding sequence is TGTGCCAGCAGCCTAGTACCAAGCGTCTATGGCTACACCTTC.

V usage is TRBV3-1 and J usage is TRBJ2-1; a possible D gene is TRBD1 (6 bases). Trimming left V 5 bases short and J 8 bases short, with 13 bases between. The V gene's germline CDR1 is LGHDT and CDR2 YNNKEL (reference sequence). The CDR3 has 13 amino acids. DNA of the CDR3: TGTGCCAGCAGCGTATTCAGGGGTGATGAGCAGTTCTTC. It is translated as CASSVFRGDEQFF.

The chain couples TRBV2 to TRBJ2-7; 14 bases agree with TRBD2. Germline V gene sequence: CDR1 SNHLY, CDR2 FYNNEI. CDR3 length: 16 residues. The V and J ends lost 6 bases and 0 bases, in that order; junction bases with no gene match: 4. The CDR3 spells CASRPGTSGGSYEQYF. CDR3 DNA: TGTGCCAGCAGACCCGGGACTAGCGGGGGCTCCTACGAGCAGTACTTC.